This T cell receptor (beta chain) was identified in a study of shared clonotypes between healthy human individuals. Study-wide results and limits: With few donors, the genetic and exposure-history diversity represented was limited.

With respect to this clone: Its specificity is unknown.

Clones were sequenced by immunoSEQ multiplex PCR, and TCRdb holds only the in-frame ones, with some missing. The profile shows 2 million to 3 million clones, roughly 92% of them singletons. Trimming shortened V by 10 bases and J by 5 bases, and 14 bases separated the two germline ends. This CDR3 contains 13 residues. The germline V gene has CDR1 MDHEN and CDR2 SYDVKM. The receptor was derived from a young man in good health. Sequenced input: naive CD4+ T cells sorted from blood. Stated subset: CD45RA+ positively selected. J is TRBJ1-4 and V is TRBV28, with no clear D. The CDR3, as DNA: TGTGCCACCGAGGACGGGAGGAATGAAAAACTGTTTTTT. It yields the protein CATEDGRNEKLFF.